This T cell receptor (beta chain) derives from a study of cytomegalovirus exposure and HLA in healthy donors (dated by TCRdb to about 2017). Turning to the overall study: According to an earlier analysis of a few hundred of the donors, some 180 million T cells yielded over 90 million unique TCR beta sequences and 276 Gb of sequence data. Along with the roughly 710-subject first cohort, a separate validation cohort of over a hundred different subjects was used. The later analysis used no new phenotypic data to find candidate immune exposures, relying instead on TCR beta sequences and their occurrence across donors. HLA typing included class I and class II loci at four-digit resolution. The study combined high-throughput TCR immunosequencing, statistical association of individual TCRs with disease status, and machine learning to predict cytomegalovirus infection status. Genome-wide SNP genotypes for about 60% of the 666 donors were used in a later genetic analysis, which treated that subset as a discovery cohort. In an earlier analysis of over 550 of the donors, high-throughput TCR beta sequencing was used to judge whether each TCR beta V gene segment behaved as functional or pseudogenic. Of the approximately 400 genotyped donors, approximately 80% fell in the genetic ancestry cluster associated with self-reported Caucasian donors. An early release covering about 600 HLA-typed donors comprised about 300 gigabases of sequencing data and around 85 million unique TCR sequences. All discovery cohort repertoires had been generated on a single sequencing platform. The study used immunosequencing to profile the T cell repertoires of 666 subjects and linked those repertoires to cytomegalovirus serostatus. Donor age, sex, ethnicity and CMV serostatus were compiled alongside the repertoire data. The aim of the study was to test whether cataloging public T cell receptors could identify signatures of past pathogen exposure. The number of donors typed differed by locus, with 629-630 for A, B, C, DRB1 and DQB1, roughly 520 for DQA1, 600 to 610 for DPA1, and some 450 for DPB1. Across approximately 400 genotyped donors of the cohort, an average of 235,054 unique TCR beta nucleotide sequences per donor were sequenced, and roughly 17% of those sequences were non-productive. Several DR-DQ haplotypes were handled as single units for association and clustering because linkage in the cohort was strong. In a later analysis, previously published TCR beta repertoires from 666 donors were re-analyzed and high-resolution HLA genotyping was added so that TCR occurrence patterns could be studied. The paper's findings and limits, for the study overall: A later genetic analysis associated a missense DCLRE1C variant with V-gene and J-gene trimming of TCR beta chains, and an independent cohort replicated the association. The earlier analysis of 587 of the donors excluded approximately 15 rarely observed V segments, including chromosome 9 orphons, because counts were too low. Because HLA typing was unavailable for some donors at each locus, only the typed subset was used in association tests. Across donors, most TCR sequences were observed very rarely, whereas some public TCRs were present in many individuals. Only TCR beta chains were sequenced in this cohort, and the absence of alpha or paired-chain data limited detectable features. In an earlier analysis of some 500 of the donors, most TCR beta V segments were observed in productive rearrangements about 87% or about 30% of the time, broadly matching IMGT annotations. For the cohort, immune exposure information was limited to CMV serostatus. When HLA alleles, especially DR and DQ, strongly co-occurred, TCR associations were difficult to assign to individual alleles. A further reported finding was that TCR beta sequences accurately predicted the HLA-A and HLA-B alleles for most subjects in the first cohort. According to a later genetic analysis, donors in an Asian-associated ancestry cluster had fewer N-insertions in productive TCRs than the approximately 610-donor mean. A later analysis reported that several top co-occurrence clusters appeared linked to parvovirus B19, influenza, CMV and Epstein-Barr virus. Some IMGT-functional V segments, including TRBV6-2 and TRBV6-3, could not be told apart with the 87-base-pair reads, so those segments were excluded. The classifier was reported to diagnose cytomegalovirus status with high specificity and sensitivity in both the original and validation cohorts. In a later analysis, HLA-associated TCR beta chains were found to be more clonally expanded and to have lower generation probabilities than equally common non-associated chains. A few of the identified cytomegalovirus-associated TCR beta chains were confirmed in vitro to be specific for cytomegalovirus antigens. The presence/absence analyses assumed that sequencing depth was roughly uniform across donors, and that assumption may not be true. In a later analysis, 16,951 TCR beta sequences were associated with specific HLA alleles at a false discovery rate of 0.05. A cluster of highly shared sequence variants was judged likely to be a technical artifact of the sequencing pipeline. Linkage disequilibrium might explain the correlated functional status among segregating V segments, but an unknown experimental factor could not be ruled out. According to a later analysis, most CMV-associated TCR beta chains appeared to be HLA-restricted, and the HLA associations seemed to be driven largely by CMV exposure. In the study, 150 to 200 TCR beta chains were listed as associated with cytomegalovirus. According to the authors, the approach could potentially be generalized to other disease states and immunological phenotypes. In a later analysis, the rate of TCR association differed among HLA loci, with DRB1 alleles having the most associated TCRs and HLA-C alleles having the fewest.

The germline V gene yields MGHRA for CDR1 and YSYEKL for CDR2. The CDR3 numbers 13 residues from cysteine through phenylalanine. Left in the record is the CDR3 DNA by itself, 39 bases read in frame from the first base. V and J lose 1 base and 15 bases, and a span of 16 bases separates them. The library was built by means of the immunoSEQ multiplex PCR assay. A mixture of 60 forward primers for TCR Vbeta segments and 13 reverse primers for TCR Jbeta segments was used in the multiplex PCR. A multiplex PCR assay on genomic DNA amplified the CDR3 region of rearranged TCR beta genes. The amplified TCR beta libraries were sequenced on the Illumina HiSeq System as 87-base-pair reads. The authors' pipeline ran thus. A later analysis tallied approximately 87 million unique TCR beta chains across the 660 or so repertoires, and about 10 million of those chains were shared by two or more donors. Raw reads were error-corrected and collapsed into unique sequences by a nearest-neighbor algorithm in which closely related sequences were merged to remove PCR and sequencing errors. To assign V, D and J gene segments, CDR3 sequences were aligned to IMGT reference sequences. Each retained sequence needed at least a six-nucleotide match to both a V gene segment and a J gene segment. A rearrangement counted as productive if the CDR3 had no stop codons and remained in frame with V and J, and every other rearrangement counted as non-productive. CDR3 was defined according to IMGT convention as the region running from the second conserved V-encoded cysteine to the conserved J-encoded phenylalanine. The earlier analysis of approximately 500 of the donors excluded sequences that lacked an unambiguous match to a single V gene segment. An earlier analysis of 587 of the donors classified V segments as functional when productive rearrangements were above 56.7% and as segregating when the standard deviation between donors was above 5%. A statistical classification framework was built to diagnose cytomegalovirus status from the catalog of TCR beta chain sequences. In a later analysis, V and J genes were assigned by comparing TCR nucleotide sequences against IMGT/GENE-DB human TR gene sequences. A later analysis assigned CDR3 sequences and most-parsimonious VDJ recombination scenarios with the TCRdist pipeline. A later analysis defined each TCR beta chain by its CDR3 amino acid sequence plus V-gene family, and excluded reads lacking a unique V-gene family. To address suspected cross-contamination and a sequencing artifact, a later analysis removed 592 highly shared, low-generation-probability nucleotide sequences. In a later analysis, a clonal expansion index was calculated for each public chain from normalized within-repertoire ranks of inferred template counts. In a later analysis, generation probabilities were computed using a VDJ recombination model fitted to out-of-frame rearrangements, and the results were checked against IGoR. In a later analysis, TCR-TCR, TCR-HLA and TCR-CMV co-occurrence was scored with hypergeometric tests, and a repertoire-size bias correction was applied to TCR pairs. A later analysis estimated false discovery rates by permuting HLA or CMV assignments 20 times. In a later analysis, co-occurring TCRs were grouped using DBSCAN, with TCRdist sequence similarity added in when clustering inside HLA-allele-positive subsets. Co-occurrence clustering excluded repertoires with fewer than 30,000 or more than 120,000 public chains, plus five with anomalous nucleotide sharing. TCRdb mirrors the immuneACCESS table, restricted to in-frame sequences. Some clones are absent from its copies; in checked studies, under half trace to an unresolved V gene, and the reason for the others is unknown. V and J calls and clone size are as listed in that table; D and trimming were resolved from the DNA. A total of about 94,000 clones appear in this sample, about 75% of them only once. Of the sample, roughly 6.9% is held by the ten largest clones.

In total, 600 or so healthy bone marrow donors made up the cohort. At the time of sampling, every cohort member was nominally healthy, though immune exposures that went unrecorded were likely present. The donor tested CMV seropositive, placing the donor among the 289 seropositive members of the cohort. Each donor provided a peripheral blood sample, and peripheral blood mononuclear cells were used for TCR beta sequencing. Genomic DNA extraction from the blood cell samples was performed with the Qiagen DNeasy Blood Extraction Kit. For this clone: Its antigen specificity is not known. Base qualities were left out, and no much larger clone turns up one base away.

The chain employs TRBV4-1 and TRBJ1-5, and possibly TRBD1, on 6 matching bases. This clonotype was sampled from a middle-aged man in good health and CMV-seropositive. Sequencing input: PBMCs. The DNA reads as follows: TGCGCCAGCAGCCAAGTGGGGGGGGACAAGGCGCATTTT. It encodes CASSQVGGDKAHF.